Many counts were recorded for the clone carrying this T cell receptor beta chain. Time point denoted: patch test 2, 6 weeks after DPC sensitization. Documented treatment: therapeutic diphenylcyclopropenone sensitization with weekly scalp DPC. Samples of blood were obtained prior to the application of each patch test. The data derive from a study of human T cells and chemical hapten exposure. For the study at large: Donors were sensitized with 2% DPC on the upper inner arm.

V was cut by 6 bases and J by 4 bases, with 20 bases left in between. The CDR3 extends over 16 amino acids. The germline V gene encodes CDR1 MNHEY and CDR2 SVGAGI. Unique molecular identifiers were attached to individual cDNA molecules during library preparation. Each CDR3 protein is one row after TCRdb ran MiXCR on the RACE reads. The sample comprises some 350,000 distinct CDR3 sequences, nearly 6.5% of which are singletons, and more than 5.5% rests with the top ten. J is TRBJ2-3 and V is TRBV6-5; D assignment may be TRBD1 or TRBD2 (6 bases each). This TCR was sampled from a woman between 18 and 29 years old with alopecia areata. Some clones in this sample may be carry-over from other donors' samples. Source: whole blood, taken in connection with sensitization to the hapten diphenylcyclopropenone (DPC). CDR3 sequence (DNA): TGTGCCAGCAGCACACAGGGAGGTGGGAGGCCAGATACGCAGTATTTT. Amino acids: CASSTQGGGRPDTQYF.